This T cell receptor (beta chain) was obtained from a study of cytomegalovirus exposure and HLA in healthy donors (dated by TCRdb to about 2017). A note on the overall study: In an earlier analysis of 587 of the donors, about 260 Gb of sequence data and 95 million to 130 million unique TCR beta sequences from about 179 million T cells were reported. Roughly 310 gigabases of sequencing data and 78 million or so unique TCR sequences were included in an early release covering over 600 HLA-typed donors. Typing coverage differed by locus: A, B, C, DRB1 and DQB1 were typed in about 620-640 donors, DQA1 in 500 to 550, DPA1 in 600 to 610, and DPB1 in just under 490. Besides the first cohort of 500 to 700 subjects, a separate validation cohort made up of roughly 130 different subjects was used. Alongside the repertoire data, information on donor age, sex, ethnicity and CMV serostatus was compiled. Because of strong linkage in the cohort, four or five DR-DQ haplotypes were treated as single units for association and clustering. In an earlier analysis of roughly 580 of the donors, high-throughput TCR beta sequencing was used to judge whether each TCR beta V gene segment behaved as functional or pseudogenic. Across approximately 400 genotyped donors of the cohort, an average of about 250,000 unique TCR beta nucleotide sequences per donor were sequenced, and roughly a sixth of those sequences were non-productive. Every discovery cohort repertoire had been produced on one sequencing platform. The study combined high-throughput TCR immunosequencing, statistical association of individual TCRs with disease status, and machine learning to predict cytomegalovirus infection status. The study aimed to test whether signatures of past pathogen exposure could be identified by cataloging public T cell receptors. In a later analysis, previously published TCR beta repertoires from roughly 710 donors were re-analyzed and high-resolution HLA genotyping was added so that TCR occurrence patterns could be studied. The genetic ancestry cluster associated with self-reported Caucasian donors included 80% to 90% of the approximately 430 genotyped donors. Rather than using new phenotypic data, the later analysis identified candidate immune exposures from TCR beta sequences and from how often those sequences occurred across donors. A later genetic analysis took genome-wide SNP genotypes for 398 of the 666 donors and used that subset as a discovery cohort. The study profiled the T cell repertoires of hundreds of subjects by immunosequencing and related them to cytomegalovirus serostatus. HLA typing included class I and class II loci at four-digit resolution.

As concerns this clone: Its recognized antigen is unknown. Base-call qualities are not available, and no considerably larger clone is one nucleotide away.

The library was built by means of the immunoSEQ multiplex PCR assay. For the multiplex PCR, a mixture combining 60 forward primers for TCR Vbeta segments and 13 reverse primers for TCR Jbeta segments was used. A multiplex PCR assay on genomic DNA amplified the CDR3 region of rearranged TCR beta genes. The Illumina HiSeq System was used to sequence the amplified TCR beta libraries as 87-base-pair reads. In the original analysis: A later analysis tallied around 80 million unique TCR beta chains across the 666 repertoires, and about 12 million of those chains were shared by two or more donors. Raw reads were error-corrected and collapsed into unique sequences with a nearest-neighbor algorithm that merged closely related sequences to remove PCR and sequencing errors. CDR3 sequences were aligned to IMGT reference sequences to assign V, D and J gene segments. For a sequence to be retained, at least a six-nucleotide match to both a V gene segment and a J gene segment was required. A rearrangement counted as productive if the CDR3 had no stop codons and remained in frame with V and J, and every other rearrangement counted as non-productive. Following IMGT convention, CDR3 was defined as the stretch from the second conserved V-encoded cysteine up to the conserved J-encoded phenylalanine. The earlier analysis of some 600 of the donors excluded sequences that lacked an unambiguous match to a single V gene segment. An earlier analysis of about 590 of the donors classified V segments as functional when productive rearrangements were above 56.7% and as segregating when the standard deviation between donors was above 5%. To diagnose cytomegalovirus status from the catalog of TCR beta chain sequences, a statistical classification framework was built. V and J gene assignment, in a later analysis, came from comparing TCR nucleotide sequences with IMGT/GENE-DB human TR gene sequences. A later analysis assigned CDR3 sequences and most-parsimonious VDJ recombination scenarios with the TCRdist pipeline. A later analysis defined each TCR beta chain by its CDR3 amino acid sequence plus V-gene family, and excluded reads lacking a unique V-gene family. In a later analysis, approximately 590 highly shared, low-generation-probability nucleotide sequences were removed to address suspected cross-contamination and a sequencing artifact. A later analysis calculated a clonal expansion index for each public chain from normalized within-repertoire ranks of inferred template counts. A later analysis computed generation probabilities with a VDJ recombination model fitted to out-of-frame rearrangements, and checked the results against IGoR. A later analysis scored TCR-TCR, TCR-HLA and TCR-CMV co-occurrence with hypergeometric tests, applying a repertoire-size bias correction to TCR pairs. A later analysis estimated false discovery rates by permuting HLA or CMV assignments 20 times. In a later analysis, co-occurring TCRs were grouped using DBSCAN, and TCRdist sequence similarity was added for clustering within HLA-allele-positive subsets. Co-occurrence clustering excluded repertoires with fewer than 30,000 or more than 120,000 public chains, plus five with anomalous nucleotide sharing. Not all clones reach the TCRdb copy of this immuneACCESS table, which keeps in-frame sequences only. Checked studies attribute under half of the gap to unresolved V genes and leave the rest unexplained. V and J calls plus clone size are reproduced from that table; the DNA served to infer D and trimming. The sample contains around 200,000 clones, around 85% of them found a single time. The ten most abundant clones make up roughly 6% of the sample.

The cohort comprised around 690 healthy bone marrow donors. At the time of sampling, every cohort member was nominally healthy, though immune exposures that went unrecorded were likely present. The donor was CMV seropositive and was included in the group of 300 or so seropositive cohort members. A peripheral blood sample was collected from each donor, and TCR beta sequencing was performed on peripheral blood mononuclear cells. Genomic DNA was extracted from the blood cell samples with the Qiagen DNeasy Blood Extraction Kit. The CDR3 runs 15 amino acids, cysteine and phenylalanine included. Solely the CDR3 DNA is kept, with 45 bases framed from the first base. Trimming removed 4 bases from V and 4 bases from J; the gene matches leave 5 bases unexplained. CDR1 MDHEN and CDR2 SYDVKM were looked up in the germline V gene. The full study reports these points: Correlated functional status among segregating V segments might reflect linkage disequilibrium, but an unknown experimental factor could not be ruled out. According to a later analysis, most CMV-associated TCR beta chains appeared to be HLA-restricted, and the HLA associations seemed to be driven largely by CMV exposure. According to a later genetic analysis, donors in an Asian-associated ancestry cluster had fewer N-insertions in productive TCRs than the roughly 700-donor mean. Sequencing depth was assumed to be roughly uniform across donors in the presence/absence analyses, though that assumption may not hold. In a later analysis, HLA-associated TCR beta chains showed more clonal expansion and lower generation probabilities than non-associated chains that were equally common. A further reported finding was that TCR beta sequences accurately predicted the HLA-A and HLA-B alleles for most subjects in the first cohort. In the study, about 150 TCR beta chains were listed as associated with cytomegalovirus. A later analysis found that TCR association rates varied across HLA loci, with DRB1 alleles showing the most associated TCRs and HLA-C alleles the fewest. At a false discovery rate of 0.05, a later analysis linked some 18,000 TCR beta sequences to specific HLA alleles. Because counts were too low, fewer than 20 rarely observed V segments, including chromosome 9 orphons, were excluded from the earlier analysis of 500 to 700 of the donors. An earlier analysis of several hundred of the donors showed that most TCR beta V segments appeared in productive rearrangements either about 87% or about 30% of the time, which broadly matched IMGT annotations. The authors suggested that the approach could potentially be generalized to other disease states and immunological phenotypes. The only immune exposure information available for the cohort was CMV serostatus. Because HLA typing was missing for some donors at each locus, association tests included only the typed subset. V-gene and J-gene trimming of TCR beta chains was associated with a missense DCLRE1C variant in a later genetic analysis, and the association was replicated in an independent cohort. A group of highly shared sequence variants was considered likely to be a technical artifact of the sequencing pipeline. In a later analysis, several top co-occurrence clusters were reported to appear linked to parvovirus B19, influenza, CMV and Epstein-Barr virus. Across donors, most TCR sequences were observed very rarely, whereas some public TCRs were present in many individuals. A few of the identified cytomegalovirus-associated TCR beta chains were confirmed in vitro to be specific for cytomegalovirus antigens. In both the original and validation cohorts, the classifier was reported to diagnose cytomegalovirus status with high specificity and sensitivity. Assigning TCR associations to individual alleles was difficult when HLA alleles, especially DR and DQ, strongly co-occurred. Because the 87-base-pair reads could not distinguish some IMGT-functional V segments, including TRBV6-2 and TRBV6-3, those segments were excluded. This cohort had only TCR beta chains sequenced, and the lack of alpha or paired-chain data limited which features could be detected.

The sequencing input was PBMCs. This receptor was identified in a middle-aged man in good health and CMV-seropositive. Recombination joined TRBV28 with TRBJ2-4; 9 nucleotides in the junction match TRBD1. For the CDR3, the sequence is CASSSPGTGKNIQYF. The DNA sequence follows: TGTGCCAGCAGTTCCCCCGGGACAGGGAAAAACATTCAGTACTTC.